This T cell receptor (beta chain) was sequenced during a study of primary melanoma T cells and metastatic recurrence. Study-level findings and limits: Adding T-cell fraction to thickness reportedly best improved survival prediction.

Patients with resected primary melanoma were considered at risk of metastatic recurrence. This clone was counted once. Antigen unknown. Germline CDR1 and CDR2: SGHNT and YENEEA. The CDR3 contains 14 residues. The V end was cut by 3 bases, the J end by 0 bases, with 9 bases between. Sequencing was performed with immunoSEQ multiplex PCR; in TCRdb, only in-frame clones are kept and a portion is missing. The profile shows approximately 1,100 clones, roughly 87% of them singletons. The sequenced sample consisted of melanoma tumor tissue. The receptor's source is a human donor with melanoma. V usage is TRBV11-3 and J usage is TRBJ2-7; D is perhaps TRBD1 (6 bases). As DNA, the CDR3 is TGTGCCAGCAGCTTGGGGGCAAGCTCCTACGAGCAGTACTTC. Residues: CASSLGASSYEQYF.